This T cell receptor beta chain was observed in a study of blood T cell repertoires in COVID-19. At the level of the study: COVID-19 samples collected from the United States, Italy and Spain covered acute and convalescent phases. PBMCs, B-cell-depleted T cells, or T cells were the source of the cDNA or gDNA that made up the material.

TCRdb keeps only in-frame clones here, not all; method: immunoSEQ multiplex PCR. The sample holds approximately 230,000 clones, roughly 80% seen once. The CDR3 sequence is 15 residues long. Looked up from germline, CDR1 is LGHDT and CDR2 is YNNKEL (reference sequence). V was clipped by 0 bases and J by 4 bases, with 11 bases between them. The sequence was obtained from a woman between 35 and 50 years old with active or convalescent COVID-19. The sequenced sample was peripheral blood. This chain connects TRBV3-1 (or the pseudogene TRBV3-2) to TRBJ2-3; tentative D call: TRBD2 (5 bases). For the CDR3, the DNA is TGTGCCAGCAGCCAAGAAAGTCGGGGAGCAGATACGCAGTATTTT. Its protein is CASSQESRGADTQYF.